This T cell receptor (beta chain) was profiled in a study of blood T cells in healthy people across ages. Findings and limits, study-wide: Researchers judged that diversity estimates from one million T cells fell short of true values.

In regard to this clonotype: Its matching antigen is unknown.

Sample-barcoded 5' priming and a J-beta primer mix drove a second PCR of 7 to 11 cycles. Via MiXCR, TCRdb re-called the 5' RACE reads, giving one row per CDR3 protein. This repertoire shows about 1.5 million distinct CDR3 sequences, 35% to 45% found once; its top ten account for 4%. The TCR was taken from a woman aged 18-30 years in good health. The sequencing sample was made of blood.

CDR3 nucleotide sequence: TGTGCCAGCAGCTTAGGGGCTAGCGGTTACGAGCAGTACTTC. It codes for CASSLGASGYEQYF. This rearrangement joins TRBV13 to TRBJ2-7, with 7 positions matching TRBD2. CDR3 length equals 14 residues. Germline V lookup: CDR1 PRHDT, CDR2 FYEKMQ (reference sequence). V shed 0 bases and J 4 bases; nucleotides not matched to a gene: 3.